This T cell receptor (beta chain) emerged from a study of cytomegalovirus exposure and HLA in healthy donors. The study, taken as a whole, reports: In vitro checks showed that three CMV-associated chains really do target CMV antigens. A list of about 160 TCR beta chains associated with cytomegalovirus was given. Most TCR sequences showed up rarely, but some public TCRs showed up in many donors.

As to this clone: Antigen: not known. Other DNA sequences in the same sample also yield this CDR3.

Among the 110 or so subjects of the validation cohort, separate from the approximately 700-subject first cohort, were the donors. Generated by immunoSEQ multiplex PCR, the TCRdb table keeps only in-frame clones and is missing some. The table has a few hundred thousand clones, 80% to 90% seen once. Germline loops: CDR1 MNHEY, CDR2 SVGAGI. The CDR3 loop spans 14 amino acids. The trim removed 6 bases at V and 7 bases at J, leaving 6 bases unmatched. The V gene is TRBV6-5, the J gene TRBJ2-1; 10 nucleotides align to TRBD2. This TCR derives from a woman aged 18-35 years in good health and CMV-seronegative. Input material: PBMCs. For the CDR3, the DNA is TGTGCCAGCAGCCCTGGACTAGCGGCAAATGAGCAGTTCTTC. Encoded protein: CASSPGLAANEQFF.